Listed below are T cell receptor beta chains from one sample, sequenced in a study of blood T cell repertoires in COVID-19. Only in-frame clones appear in the TCRdb table, and some are missing; sequencing was by immunoSEQ multiplex PCR. Counted here are some 65,000 clones, approximately 86% occurring once; the ten biggest clones make up 16%. The sequencing input was peripheral blood. These receptors came from a middle-aged man with COVID-19, enrolled during active disease. Both conserved end residues are part of each CDR3. The D gene is left open where the match is weak. Rows give clone size only sometimes, using once, few, many, or a class for an expanded clone.

12	TRBV10-3	NA	TRBJ1-2	TRBD1	TGTGCCATCAGTACGGACAGGGAACGCTACACCTTC	CAISTDRERYTF
13	TRBV9	NA	TRBJ2-5	NA	TGTGCCAGCAGCCCTGCGGTGGGAGAGACCCAGTACTTC	CASSPAVGETQYF
14	TRBV3-1/TRBV3-2	NA	TRBJ1-1	NA	TGTGCCAGCAGCACCCGGCAGGGCCCCACTGAAGCTTTCTTT	CASSTRQGPTEAFF
16	TRBV9	NA	TRBJ2-1	TRBD2	TGTGCCAGCAGCTCCCTTAGCGGGGGAAGCTACAATGAGCAGTTCTTC	CASSSLSGGSYNEQFF
14	TRBV11-2	NA	TRBJ1-4	NA	TGTGCCAGCAGCTTCGTTGGGGGGTTGGGAAAACTGTTTTTT	CASSFVGGLGKLFF
12	TRBV11-2	NA	TRBJ2-3	NA	TGTGCCAGCAGCCCCGGGCTAGCGTTGCAGTATTTT	CASSPGLALQYF
14	TRBV6-5	once	TRBJ1-5	NA	TGTGCCAGCACCCACGGACCCCGGGGTGAGCCCCAGCATTTT	CASTHGPRGEPQHF
14	TRBV2	once	TRBJ1-5	TRBD1	TGTGCCAGCAGTGAAGAGGGACAGAGTCAGCCCCAGCATTTT	CASSEEGQSQPQHF
14	TRBV15	NA	TRBJ1-5	NA	TGTGCCACCAGCAGGGTACAGGGAAATCAGCCCCAGCATTTT	CATSRVQGNQPQHF
16	TRBV7-6	NA	TRBJ2-3	NA	TGTGCCAGCGTCCCCGGGTGGGGGGGCCTGTCAGATACGCAGTATTTT	CASVPGWGGLSDTQYF
14	TRBV4-1	NA	TRBJ2-7	NA	TGCGCCAGCAGCCAAGATGGCGGTATCTACGAGCAGTACTTC	CASSQDGGIYEQYF
16	TRBV5-6	few	TRBJ2-7	NA	TGTGCCAGCAGCCCGCGGTCGCAGGGTACGGCTTACGAGCAGTACTTC	CASSPRSQGTAYEQYF
16	TRBV18	NA	TRBJ1-5	TRBD1	TGTGCCAGCTCACCCCAGGGGGCCGGGAACAATCAGCCCCAGCATTTT	CASSPQGAGNNQPQHF
14	TRBV15	NA	TRBJ2-5	TRBD1	TGTGCCACCAGCATTAACCGGGACAGGGAGACCCAGTACTTC	CATSINRDRETQYF
14	TRBV6-5	NA	TRBJ1-1	NA	TGTGCCAGCAGTACGGTACTCATGAACACTGAAGCTTTCTTT	CASSTVLMNTEAFF
15	TRBV5-1	once	TRBJ1-3	NA	TGCGCCAGCAGCTTAACGGGGTACGCTGGAAACACCATATATTTT	CASSLTGYAGNTIYF
15	TRBV2	NA	TRBJ2-2	NA	TGTGCCAGCAGGGGCCCCGCGAGGAACACCGGGGAGCTGTTTTTT	CASRGPARNTGELFF
16	TRBV3-1/TRBV3-2	NA	TRBJ2-4	NA	TGTGCCAGCAGCTCACAGGGCGGGGGAGCCAAAAACATTCAGTACTTC	CASSSQGGGAKNIQYF
15	TRBV6-1	once	TRBJ1-1	TRBD1	TGTGCCAGCAGTGACCGGACAGGGGGAAACACTGAAGCTTTCTTT	CASSDRTGGNTEAFF
14	TRBV7-9	NA	TRBJ1-1	NA	TGTGCCAGCAGCTTAGCAGGGGAGGGCACTGAAGCTTTCTTT	CASSLAGEGTEAFF
13	TRBV2	NA	TRBJ1-2	NA	TGTGCCAGCAGTGACGCAGGTGCCTATGGCTACACCTTC	CASSDAGAYGYTF
12	TRBV5-1	NA	TRBJ1-2	NA	TGCGCCACCCGGACGGGGAACTATGGCTACACCTTC	CATRTGNYGYTF
16	TRBV4-1	NA	TRBJ2-1	NA	TGCGCCAGCAGCCAAGATCTAGGGAGCTCCTACAATGAGCAGTTCTTC	CASSQDLGSSYNEQFF
14	TRBV28	NA	TRBJ1-3	NA	TGTGCCAGCAGTTCGGGGGGTGGCGGAAACACCATATATTTT	CASSSGGGGNTIYF
13	TRBV28	NA	TRBJ1-6	NA	TGTGCCAGCACCCAGGGTAATAATTCACCCCTCCACTTT	CASTQGNNSPLHF
17	TRBV15	NA	TRBJ2-3	TRBD1	TGTGCCACCAGCAGAGATTTTGGGACAGGGGGAACAGATACGCAGTATTTT	CATSRDFGTGGTDTQYF
16	TRBV6-5	NA	TRBJ2-5	TRBD1	TGTGCCAGCAGTTACTCCGGACAGGGGGCATGGGAGACCCAGTACTTC	CASSYSGQGAWETQYF
14	TRBV13	once	TRBJ2-5	TRBD2	TGTGCCAGCAGACAACTAGCGGAACAAGAGACCCAGTACTTC	CASRQLAEQETQYF
14	TRBV9	NA	TRBJ2-1	NA	TGTGCCAGCAGCGTGATGCAGGGAATAGGTGAGCAGTTCTTC	CASSVMQGIGEQFF
13	TRBV10-3	NA	TRBJ2-3	TRBD2	TGTGCCATCAGTGAAGCGGGGTTGGATACGCAGTATTTT	CAISEAGLDTQYF
16	TRBV6-5	NA	TRBJ2-7	TRBD1	TGTGCCAGCAGTTATTCCGGGACAGGAGTCCCCTACGAGCAGTACTTC	CASSYSGTGVPYEQYF
13	TRBV29-1	NA	TRBJ2-5	NA	TGCAGCGTTCGGTTGGCAGGGGGGGAGACCCAGTACTTC	CSVRLAGGETQYF
15	TRBV6-1	NA	TRBJ2-2	NA	TGTGCCAGCAGTGAACAGGAGGCGTACACCGGGGAGCTGTTTTTT	CASSEQEAYTGELFF
15	TRBV7-9	once	TRBJ2-3	TRBD1	TGTGCCAGCAGCTTACGACAGGGGGCTACAGATACGCAGTATTTT	CASSLRQGATDTQYF
15	TRBV20-1	NA	TRBJ1-2	TRBD1	TGCAGTGCTAGTGACCGTAACAGGGGTTGGAATGGCTACACCTTC	CSASDRNRGWNGYTF
14	TRBV19	NA	TRBJ2-7	NA	TGTGCCAGTAGTATTACTGCTACGTCCTACGAGCAGTACTTC	CASSITATSYEQYF
16	TRBV4-2	NA	TRBJ2-1	TRBD2	TGTGCCAGCAGCCAAGAACGTAGCGGGTCGAACAATGAGCAGTTCTTC	CASSQERSGSNNEQFF
17	TRBV7-9	NA	TRBJ1-6	NA	TGTGCCAGCAGCTTAGGAAGGACAGAGTATGGGGGTTCACCCCTCCACTTT	CASSLGRTEYGGSPLHF
14	TRBV6-2/TRBV6-3	NA	TRBJ1-6	TRBD1	TGTGCCAGCAGTTGGGGACAGGGGAATTCACCCCTCCACTTT	CASSWGQGNSPLHF
14	TRBV10-3	few	TRBJ1-1	NA	TGTGCCACGGGGGACGGGACTGGGAACACTGAAGCTTTCTTT	CATGDGTGNTEAFF
14	TRBV6-4	NA	TRBJ1-6	NA	TGTGCCAGCAGTGATATGCCAGGGGATTCACCCCTCCACTTT	CASSDMPGDSPLHF
15	TRBV6-5	NA	TRBJ2-3	TRBD2	TGTGCCAGCAGTTTTAGCGGGGGAAGGGGAGATACGCAGTATTTT	CASSFSGGRGDTQYF
15	TRBV19	NA	TRBJ2-5	TRBD2	TGTGCCAGCACCAACGCGGCGGGGGGTCGGGAGACCCAGTACTTC	CASTNAAGGRETQYF
14	TRBV5-4	few	TRBJ1-2	NA	TGTGCCAGCAGCTTGACGACAGGCAACTATGGCTACACCTTC	CASSLTTGNYGYTF
15	TRBV27	NA	TRBJ1-2	NA	TGTGCCAGCAGTTCCTTAAAGACAAAGACCTATGGCTACACCTTC	CASSSLKTKTYGYTF
15	TRBV5-1	NA	TRBJ1-1	TRBD1	TGCGCCAGCAGCCGAAATCGACAGGGAGAGACTGAAGCTTTCTTT	CASSRNRQGETEAFF
15	TRBV19	NA	TRBJ1-1	TRBD1	TGTGCCAGTAGACTTCGACAGGGAACAAGCACTGAAGCTTTCTTT	CASRLRQGTSTEAFF
15	TRBV19	NA	TRBJ2-1	TRBD2	TGTGCCAGTAGTACCGCTAGCGGGGTGTACAATGAGCAGTTCTTC	CASSTASGVYNEQFF
14	TRBV9	NA	TRBJ1-3	NA	TGTGCCAGCAGCGTAGTAACTTCTGGAAACACCATATATTTT	CASSVVTSGNTIYF
14	TRBV9	NA	TRBJ2-5	TRBD2	TGTGCCAGCAGCGCCCGGACTAGCGGGGAGACCCAGTACTTC	CASSARTSGETQYF
18	TRBV18	once	TRBJ2-3	TRBD2	TGTGCCAGCTCAGCTTCTGGGACTAGCGGGGGAGGAGCAGATACGCAGTATTTT	CASSASGTSGGGADTQYF
14	TRBV20-1	NA	TRBJ1-1	NA	TGCAGTGCTAGTAAGGCAGGGATGAACACTGAAGCTTTCTTT	CSASKAGMNTEAFF
11	TRBV30	many	TRBJ2-1	NA	TGTGCCTGGAGTGTCGTCAATGAGCAGTTCTTC	CAWSVVNEQFF
15	TRBV7-2	NA	TRBJ1-4	NA	TGTGCCAGCAGCTTAGGGTTTGGCACTAATGAAAAACTGTTTTTT	CASSLGFGTNEKLFF
13	TRBV5-4	once	TRBJ2-1	NA	TGTGCCAGCAGCTTGGTACGCGACAATGAGCAGTTCTTC	CASSLVRDNEQFF
16	TRBV3-1/TRBV3-2	NA	TRBJ2-1	TRBD1	TGTGCCAGCAGCCACTATGGACAGGCTACCTACAATGAGCAGTTCTTC	CASSHYGQATYNEQFF
14	TRBV4-2	NA	TRBJ1-2	NA	TGTGCCAGCAGCCAAGTTGGGCAGGGGAATGGCTACACCTTC	CASSQVGQGNGYTF
14	TRBV29-1	NA	TRBJ2-1	TRBD2	TGCAGCGTTCGACCGGGGGGACCCTACAATGAGCAGTTCTTC	CSVRPGGPYNEQFF
14	TRBV28	NA	TRBJ2-3	TRBD2	TGTGCCAGCAGTCGTAGCGGGGTCACAGATACGCAGTATTTT	CASSRSGVTDTQYF